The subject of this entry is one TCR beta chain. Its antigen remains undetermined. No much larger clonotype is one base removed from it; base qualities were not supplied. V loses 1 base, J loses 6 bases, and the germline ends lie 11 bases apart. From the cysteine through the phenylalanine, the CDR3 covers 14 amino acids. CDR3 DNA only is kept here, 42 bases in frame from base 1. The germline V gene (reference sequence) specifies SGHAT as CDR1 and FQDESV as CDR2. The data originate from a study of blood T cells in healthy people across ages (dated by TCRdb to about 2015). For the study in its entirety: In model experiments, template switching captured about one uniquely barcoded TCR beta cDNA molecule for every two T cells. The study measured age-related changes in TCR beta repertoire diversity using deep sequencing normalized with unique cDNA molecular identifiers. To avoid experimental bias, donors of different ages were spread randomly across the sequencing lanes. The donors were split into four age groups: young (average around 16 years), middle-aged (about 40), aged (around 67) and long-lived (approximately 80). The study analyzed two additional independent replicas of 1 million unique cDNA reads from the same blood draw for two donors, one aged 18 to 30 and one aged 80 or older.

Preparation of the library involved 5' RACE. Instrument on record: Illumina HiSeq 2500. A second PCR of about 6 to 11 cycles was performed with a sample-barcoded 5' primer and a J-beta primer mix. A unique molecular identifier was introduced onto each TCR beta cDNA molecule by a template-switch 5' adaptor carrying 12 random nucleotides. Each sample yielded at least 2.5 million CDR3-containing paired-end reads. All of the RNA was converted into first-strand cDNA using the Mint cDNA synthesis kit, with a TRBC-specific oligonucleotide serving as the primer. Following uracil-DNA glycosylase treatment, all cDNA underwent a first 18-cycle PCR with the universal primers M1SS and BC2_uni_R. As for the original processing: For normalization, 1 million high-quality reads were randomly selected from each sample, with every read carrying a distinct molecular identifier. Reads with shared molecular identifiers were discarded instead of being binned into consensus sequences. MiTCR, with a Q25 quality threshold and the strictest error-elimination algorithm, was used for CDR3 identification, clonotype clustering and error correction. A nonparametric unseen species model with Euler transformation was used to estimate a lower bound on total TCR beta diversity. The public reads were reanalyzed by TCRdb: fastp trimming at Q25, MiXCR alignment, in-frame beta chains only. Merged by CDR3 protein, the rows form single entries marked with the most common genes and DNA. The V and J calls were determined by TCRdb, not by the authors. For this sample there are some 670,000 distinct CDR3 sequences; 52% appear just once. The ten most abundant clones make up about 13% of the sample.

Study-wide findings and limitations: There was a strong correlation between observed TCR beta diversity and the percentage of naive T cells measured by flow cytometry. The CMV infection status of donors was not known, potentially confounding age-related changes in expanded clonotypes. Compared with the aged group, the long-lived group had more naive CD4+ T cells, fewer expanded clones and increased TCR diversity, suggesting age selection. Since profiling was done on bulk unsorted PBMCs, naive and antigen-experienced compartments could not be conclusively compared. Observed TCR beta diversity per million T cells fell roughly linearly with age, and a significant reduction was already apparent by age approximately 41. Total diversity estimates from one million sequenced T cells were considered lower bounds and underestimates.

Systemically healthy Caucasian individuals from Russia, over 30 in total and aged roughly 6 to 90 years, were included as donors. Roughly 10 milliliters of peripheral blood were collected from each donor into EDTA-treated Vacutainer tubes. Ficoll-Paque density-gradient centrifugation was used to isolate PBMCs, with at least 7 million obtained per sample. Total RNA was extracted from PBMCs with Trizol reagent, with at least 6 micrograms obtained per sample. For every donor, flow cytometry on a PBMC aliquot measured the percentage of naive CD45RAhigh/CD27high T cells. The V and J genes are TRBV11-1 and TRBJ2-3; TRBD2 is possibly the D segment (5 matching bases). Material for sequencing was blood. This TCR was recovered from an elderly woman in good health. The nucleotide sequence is TGTGCCAGCAGCTTAGGGACTGCTCGGGATACGCAGTATTTT. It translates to CASSLGTARDTQYF.